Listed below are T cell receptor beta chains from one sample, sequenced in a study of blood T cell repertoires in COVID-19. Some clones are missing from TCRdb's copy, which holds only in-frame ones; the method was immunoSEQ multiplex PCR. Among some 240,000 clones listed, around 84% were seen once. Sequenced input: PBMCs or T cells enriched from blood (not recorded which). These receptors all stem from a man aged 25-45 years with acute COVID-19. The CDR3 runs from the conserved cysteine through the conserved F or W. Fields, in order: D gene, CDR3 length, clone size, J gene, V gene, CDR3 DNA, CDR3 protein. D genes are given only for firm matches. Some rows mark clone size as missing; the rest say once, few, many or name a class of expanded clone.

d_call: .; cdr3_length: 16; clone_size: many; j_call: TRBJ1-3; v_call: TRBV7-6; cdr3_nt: TGTGCCAGCAGCTTAGTTTTACAGGGCTCTGGAAACACCATATATTTT; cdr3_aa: CASSLVLQGSGNTIYF
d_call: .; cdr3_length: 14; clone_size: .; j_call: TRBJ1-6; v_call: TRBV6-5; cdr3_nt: TGTGCCAGCAGTTCGGACAGCTATAATTCACCCCTCCACTTT; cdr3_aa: CASSSDSYNSPLHF
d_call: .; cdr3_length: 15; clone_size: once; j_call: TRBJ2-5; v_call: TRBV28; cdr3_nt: TGTGCCAGCAGCCCCCTAGGACAGCTGGGAGAGACCCAGTACTTC; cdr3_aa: CASSPLGQLGETQYF
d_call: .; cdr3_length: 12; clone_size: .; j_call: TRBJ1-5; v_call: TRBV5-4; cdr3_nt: TGTGCCAGCAGCTTGGACAGTCAGCCCCAGCATTTT; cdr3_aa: CASSLDSQPQHF
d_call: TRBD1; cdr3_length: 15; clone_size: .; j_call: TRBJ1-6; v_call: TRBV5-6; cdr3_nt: TGTGCCAGCAGCTTGATGACAGGGCAGAATTCACCCCTCCACTTT; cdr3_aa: CASSLMTGQNSPLHF
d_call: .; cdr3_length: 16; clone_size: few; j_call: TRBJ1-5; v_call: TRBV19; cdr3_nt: TGTGCCAGTAGTATAGTCTCCCAGTATAGCAATCAGCCCCAGCATTTT; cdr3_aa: CASSIVSQYSNQPQHF
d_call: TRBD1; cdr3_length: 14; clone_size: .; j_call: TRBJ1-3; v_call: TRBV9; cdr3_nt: TGTGCCAGCAGCCCCGGGACAGGGGGAAACACCATATATTTT; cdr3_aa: CASSPGTGGNTIYF
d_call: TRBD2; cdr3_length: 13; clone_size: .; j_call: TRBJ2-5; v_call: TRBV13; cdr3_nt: TGTGCCAGCAGCTTAAGGGAGGGAGAGACCCAGTACTTC; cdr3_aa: CASSLREGETQYF
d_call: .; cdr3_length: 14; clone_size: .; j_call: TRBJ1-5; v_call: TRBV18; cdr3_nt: TGTGCCAGCTCACCCCAGGGGCGAGGGCAGCCCCAGCATTTT; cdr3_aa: CASSPQGRGQPQHF
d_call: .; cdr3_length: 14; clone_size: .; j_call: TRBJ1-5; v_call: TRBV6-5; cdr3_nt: TGTGCCAGCAGTTATCGGCAGGGTGGTCAGCCCCAGCATTTT; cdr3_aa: CASSYRQGGQPQHF
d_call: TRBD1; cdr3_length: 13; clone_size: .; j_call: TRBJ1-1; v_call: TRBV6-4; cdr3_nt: TGTGCCAGCGCCGGGACAGGGGACACTGAAGCTTTCTTT; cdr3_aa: CASAGTGDTEAFF
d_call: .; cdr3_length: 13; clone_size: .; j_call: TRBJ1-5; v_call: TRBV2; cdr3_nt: TGTGCCGGCTCCCCAAATAGCAATCAGCCCCAGCATTTT; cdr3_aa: CAGSPNSNQPQHF
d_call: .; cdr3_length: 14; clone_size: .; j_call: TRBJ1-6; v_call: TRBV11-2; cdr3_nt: TGTGCCAGCAGCTTAGATGGCCGTTATTCACCCCTCCACTTT; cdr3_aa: CASSLDGRYSPLHF
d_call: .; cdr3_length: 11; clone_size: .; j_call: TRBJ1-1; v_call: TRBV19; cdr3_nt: TGTGCCAGTAGTATAGGTCATGAAGCTTTCTTT; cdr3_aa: CASSIGHEAFF
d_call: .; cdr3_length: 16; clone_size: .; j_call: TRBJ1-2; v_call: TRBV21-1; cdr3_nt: TGTGCCAGCGACCGGGACAGGAAAAAACATAACTATGGCTACACCTTC; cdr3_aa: CASDRDRKKHNYGYTF
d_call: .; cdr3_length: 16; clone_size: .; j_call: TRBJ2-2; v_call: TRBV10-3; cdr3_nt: TGTGCCATCAGTGAACGCCCGTCGGCGAACACCGGGGAGCTGTTTTTT; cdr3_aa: CAISERPSANTGELFF
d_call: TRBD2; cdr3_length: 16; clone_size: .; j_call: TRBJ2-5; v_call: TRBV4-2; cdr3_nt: TGTGCCAGCAGCCAAGTCTCTAGCGGGACGGGGGAGACCCAGTACTTC; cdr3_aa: CASSQVSSGTGETQYF
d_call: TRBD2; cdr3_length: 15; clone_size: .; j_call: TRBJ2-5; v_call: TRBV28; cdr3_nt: TGTGCCAGCAGTTTATGGACTAGCGGGTCAGAGACCCAGTACTTC; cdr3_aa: CASSLWTSGSETQYF
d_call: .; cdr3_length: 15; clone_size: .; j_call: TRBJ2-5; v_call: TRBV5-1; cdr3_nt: TGTGCCAGCAGCCCCGGCGCGGGAAGGCAAGAGACCCAGTACTTC; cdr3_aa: CASSPGAGRQETQYF
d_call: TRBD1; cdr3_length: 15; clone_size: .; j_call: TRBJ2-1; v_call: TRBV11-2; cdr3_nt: TGTGCCAGCAGCGTCGCCGGGACAGGGGACCTGGAGCAGTTCTTC; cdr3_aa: CASSVAGTGDLEQFF
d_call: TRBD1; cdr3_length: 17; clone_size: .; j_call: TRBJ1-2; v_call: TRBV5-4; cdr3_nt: TGTGCCAGCAGCCCGTCCGGGACAGGGATCTGGAACTATGGCTACACCTTC; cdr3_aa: CASSPSGTGIWNYGYTF
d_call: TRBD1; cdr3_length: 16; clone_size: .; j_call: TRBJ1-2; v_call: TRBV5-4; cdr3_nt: TGTGCCAGCAGCTTGTCGAGACAGGGGCTTTTGCATGGCTACACCTTC; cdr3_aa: CASSLSRQGLLHGYTF
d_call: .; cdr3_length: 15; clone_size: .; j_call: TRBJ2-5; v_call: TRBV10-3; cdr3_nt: TGTGCCATCAGTGATGGCGGGTTGAAAAAAGAGACCCAGTACTTC; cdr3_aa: CAISDGGLKKETQYF
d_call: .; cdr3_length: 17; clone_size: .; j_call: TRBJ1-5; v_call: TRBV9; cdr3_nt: TGTGCCAGCAGCGCCCTACAGGGCCGGGTAGGACATCAGCCCCAGCATTTT; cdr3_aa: CASSALQGRVGHQPQHF
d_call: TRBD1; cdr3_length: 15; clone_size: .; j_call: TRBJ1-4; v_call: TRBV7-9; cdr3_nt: TGTGCCAGCAGCTTAATCGGGACAGGGGATGAAAAACTGTTTTTT; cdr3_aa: CASSLIGTGDEKLFF
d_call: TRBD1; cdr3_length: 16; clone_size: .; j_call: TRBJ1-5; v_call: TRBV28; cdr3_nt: TGTGCCAGCAGTCCCAAAAGACAGGGAAGTAGCCAGCCCCAGCATTTT; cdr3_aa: CASSPKRQGSSQPQHF
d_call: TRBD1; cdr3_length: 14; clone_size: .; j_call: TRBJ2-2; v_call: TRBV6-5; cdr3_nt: TGTGCCAGCAAAACGACAGGGCCCACCGGGGAGCTGTTTTTT; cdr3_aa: CASKTTGPTGELFF
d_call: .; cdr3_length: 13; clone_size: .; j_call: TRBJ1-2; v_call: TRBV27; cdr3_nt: TGTGCCAGCAGTTTAAGAGCTAACTATGGCTACACCTTC; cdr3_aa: CASSLRANYGYTF
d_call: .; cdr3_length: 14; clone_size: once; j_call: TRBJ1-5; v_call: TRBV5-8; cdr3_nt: TGTGCCAGCAGCTTGGGCGGGGCTGGACAGCCCCAGCATTTT; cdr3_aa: CASSLGGAGQPQHF
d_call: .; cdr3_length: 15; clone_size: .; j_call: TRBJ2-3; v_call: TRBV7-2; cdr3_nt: TGTGCCAGCACCCGACATTCGGCTAGCACAGATACGCAGTATTTT; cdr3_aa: CASTRHSASTDTQYF
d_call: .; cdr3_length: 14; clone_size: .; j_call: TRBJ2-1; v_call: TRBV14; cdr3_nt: TGTGCCAGCAGCCAAGGCGGGTGGGCCAATGAGCAGTTCTTC; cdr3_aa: CASSQGGWANEQFF
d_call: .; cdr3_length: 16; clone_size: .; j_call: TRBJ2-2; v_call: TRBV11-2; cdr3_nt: TGTGCCAGCAGCTTACTCGGGGGAGGCAGCACCGGGGAGCTGTTTTTT; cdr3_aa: CASSLLGGGSTGELFF
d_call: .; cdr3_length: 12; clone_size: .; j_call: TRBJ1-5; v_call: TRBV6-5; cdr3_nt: TGTGCCAGCAGCCATCCACAGGGTGCCCAGCATTTT; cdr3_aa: CASSHPQGAQHF
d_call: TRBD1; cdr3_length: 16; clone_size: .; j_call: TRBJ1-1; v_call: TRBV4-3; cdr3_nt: TGCGCCAGCAGCCATACCTCGGGACAGACGAACACTGAAGCTTTCTTT; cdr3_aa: CASSHTSGQTNTEAFF
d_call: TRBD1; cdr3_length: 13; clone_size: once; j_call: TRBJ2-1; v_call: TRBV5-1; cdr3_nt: TGCGCCAGCTTCGAGGGGGCTCCCAATGAGCAGTTCTTC; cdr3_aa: CASFEGAPNEQFF
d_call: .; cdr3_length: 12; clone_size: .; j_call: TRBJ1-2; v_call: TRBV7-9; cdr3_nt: TGTGCCAGCAGCAATTCCGGGACACCGACCCTTTTC; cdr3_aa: CASSNSGTPTLF
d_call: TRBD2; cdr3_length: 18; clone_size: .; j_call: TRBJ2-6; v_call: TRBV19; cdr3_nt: TGTGCCAGTAGTACTCGCGGGGGTAAAAGCTCTGGGGCCAACGTCCTGACTTTC; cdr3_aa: CASSTRGGKSSGANVLTF
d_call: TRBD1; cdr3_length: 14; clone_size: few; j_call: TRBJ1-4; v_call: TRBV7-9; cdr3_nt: TGTGCCAGTCAAACCGGGACAGGGGATAAAAAACTGTTTTTT; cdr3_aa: CASQTGTGDKKLFF
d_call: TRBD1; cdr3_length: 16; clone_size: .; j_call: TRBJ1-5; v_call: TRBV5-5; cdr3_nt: TGTGCCAGCAGCTTGAGTGGGGTGACAGGGAACCAGCCCCAGCATTTT; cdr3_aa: CASSLSGVTGNQPQHF
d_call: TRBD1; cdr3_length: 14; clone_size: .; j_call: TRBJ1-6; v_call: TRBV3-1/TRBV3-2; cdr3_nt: TGTGCCAGCAGCCGGGACAGGGCGAATTCACCCCTCCACTTT; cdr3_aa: CASSRDRANSPLHF
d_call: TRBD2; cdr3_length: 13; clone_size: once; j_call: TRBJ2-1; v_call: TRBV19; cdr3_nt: TGTGCCAGTACGACTAGCGGTTACAATGAGCAGTTCTTC; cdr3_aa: CASTTSGYNEQFF
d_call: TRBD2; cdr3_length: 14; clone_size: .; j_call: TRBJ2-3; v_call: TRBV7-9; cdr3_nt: TGTGCCACCTCCGGCCACCGGGAGGAAGATACGCAGTATTTT; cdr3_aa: CATSGHREEDTQYF
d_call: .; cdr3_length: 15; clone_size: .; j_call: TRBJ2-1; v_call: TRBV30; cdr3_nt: TGTGCCTGGACCTCAGGGTCTACACCGGGGGATGAGCAGTTCTTC; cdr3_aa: CAWTSGSTPGDEQFF
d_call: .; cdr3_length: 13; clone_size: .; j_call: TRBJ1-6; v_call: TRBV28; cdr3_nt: TGTGCCAGCAGTTTATACGGGTTTGCACCCCTCCACTTT; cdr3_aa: CASSLYGFAPLHF
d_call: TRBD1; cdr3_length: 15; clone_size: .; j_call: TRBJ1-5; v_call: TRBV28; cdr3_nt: TGTGCCAGCAGGGGACAGGGGGCTATGAGTCAGCCCCAGCATTTT; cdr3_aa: CASRGQGAMSQPQHF
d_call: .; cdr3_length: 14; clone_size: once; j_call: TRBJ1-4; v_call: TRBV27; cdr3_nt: TGTGCCAGCAGGATAGACAGACCTAATGAAAAACTGTTTTTT; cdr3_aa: CASRIDRPNEKLFF
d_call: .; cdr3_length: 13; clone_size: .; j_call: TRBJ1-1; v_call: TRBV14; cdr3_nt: TGTGCAACTGGATCCTTCGCAGGCACTGAAGCTTTCTTT; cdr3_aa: CATGSFAGTEAFF
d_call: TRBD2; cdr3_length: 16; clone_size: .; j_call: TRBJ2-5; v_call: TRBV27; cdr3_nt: TGTGCCAGCAGTTTAGCGGGAGGGGGGACCGAAGAGACCCAGTACTTC; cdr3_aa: CASSLAGGGTEETQYF
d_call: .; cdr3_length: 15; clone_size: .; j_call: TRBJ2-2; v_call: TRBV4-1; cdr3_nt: TGCGCCAGCAGCCATTTGGGGACACACACCGGGGAGCTGTTTTTT; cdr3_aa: CASSHLGTHTGELFF
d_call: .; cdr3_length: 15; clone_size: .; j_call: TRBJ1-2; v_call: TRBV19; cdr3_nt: TGTGCCAGTAGTATAGTAGGGGCAGGTTCGGATGGCTACACCTTC; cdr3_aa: CASSIVGAGSDGYTF
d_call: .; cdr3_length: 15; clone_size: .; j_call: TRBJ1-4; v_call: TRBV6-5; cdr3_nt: TGTGCCAGCAGTTACGGGGTCGAAGGGGTCGGAAAACTGTTTTTT; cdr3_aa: CASSYGVEGVGKLFF
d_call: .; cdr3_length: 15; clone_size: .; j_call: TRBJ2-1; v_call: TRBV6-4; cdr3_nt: TGTGCCAGCAGCTCCTACGGGGAAGGGTGGAATGAGCAGTTCTTC; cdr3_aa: CASSSYGEGWNEQFF
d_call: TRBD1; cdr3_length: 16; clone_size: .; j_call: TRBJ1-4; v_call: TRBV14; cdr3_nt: TGTGCCAGCAGCCAGGTCGGACAGGCAACTAATGAAAAACTGTTTTTT; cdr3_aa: CASSQVGQATNEKLFF
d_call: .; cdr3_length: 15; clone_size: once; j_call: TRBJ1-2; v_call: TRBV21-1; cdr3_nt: TGTGCCAGCAGCCACCGGGACAGCACTAACTATGGCTACACCTTC; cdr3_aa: CASSHRDSTNYGYTF
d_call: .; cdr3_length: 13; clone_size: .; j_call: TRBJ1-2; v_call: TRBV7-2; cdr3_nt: TGTGCCAGCAGAGAGGACTTAAACTATGGCTACACCTTC; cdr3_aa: CASREDLNYGYTF